This TCR beta chain was captured in a study of Graves' ophthalmopathy and Graves' hyperthyroidism. This CDR3 has 12 residues. CDR1 LNHDA and CDR2 SQIVND come from the germline V gene (reference sequence). The ends lost 9 bases at V and 8 bases at J; junction bases unmatched: 9. Patients with other autoimmune diseases, uncontrolled infections, pregnancy or lactation were excluded. The authors amplified TCR beta CDR3 regions from RNA transcripts. HTBI-primed RT-PCR formed the first round, and a multiplex PCR formed the second. MiXCR was run by TCRdb on the multiplex PCR reads, yielding one entry per CDR3 protein. The sample has 1 million to 1.3 million distinct CDR3 sequences; 35% to 40% are singletons.

Sample: peripheral blood or thyroid tissue (not recorded which). The chain uses TRBV19 and TRBJ1-2, with 7 bases fitting TRBD1. The TCR originated in an adult man with Graves' hyperthyroidism. CDR3 in amino acids: CASNDREGGYTF. In nucleotides, the CDR3 is TGTGCCAGCAACGACAGGGAGGGAGGCTACACCTTC.